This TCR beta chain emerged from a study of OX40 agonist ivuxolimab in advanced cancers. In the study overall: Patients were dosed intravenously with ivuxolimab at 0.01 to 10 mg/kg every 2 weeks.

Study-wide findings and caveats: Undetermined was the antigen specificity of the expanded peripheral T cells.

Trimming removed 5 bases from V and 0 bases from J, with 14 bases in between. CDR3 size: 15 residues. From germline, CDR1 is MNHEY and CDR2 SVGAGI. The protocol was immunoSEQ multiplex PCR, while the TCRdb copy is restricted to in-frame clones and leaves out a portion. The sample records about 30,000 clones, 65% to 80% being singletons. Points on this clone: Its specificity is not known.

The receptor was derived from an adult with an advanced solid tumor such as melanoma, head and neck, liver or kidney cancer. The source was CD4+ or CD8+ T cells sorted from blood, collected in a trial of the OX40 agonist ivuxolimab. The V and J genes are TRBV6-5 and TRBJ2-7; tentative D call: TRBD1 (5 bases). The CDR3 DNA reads TGTGCCAGCAGTAAAGGACACCGGAGCTCCTACGAGCAGTACTTC. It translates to CASSKGHRSSYEQYF.